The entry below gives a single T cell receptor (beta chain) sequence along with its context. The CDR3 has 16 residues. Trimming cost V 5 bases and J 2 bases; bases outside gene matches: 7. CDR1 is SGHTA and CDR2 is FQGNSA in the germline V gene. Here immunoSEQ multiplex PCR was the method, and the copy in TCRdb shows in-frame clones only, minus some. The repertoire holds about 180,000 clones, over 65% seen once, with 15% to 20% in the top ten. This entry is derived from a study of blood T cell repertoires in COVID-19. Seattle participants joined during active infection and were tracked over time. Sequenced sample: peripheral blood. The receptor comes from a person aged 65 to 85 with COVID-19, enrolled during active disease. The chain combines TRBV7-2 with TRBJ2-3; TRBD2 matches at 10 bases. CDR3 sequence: CASSPRAGGNTDTQYF. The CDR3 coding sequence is TGTGCCAGCAGCCCAAGAGCGGGGGGGAACACAGATACGCAGTATTTT.